This TCR beta chain comes out of a study of blood T cells in healthy people across ages. Through a sample-barcoded 5' primer and a J-beta primer mix, a second PCR was run for roughly 6 to 11 cycles. TCRdb called the 5' RACE reads again in MiXCR, with one record for every CDR3 protein. The sample holds approximately 1,700,000 distinct CDR3 sequences, roughly two fifths seen once. Total RNA was extracted at no less than 6 micrograms per sample. Germline CDR1 is MNHNS and CDR2 is SASEGT. V was clipped by 5 bases and J by 0 bases, with 11 bases between them. This CDR3 region has 15 residues. This TCR was recovered from a human donor in good health. The chain carries TRBV6-1 and TRBJ1-5; possibly TRBD1 for D (5 bases). The sequenced sample was blood. CDR3 DNA sequence: TGTGCCAGCAGTAACAGGAGAACTAGCAATCAGCCCCAGCATTTT. Amino acids: CASSNRRTSNQPQHF.